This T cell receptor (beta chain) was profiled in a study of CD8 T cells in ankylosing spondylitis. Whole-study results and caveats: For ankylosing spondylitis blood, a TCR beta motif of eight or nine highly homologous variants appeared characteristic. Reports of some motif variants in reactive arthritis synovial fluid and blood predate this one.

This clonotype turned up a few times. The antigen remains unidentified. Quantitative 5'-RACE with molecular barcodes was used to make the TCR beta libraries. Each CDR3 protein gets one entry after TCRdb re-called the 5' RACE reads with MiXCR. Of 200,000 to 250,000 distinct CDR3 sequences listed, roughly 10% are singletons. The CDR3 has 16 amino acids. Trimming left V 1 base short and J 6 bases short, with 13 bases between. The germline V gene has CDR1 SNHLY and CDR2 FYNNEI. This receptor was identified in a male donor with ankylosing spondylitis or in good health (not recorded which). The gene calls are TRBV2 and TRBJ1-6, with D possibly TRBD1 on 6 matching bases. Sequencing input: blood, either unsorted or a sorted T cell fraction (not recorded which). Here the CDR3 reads CASSEGQGLLNSPLHF. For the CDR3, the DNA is TGTGCCAGCAGTGAAGGGCAGGGGCTCCTTAATTCACCCCTCCACTTT.